This T cell receptor beta chain was identified during a study of human T cells and chemical hapten exposure. Study information: TCR yields per sample varied mostly from small pooled library volume differences.

Regarding time point: patch test 1, 2 weeks after DPC sensitization. The treatment: therapeutic diphenylcyclopropenone sensitization with weekly scalp DPC. Ahead of applying each patch test, blood was sampled. TCRdb redid the calling of the RACE reads with MiXCR, one entry per CDR3 protein. In the table there are around 150,000 distinct CDR3 sequences, about 15% of which are singletons. Study-level findings and limits: With DPC sensitization, TCRs exceeding 1 in 1000 frequency showed no change. There was alopecia in the donors, so their immune response may differ from that of healthy people.

A note on this clonotype: Its antigen remains unidentified.

The CDR3 spans 14 residues. Germline loops: CDR1 MNHEY, CDR2 SVGAGI. The V segment lost 6 bases and the J segment 4 bases; nucleotides outside the gene matches: 7. The chain joins TRBV6-5 to TRBJ1-2; TRBD1 aligns across 8 bases. This sequence was found in a woman under 40 with alopecia areata. Some clones in this sample may be carry-over from other donors' samples. Sequencing was performed on whole blood, taken in connection with sensitization to the hapten diphenylcyclopropenone (DPC). The CDR3 protein is CASRSGGLSYGYTF. The CDR3 coding sequence is TGTGCCAGCAGGTCAGGGGGCTTAAGCTATGGCTACACCTTC.